The 12 T cell receptor beta chains listed next were all sequenced from one sample in a study of tumor-infiltrating lymphocytes in oesophageal squamous cell carcinoma. TCRdb used MiXCR to reprocess the PCR reads, holding one entry per CDR3 protein. The sample has some 15,000 distinct CDR3 sequences, under 70% seen once. The specimen was esophageal tumor tissue. Source of these receptors: a female donor with esophageal squamous cell carcinoma.

The J gene is TRBJ2-1, the V gene TRBV6-1, with D possibly being TRBD2 (5 bases). The J call is doubtful: the DNA matches TRBJ2-4 better. Germline V CDR1 and CDR2: MNHNS, SASEGT. CDR3 length equals 13 residues. CDR3 protein: CASRGGGKNIQYF. In nucleotides, the CDR3 is TGTGCCTCCCGCGGAGGCGGGAAAAACATTCAGTACTTC.

This chain joins TRBV7-9 and TRBJ2-1, with TRBD2 identical over 9 bases. The CDR3 loop spans 17 amino acids. In germline, CDR1 is SEHNR, CDR2 FQNEAQ (reference sequence). V shed 4 bases, J shed 2 bases, and the junction held 9 bases outside the gene matches. This chain's CDR3 is CASSSSLAGDAYNEQFF. CDR3 bases: TGTGCCAGCAGCTCCTCATTAGCGGGAGATGCCTACAATGAGCAGTTCTTC. The whole variable domain, remainder taken from reference TRBV7-9 and TRBJ2-1, is DTGVSQNPRHKITKRGQNVTFRCDPISEHNRLYWYRQTLGQGPEFLTYFQNEAQLEKSRLLSDRFSAERPKGSFSTLEIQRTEQGDSAMYLCASSSSLAGDAYNEQFFGPGTRLTVL.

The chain carries TRBV7-2 and TRBJ2-3, with 7 bases identical to TRBD2. The germline CDR1 and CDR2 sequences are SGHTA and FQGNSA. The CDR3 length is 15 residues. J was trimmed by 6 bases and V by 6 bases; bases with no gene match: 12. The CDR3 sequence is CASRPAGLRGDTQYF. CDR3 nucleotide sequence: TGTGCCAGCAGGCCAGCGGGGCTCCGGGGTGATACGCAGTATTTT.

Comment on this clonotype: No conserved phenylalanine or tryptophan is present at the end of the CDR3, so a read error is the likely explanation. The DNA is left out, because the CDR3 cannot be placed on it with certainty; the CDR3 is given as TCRdb lists it. The CDR3 sequence: CASSYSNRGEQFFGP. V is TRBV6-9 and J is TRBJ1-6; the table's D call, TRBD1, has no DNA check behind it. A total of 15 residues make up the CDR3, ends included. The V gene's germline CDR1 is MNHGY and CDR2 SVAAGI.

Note on this clonotype: Given the absence of the conserved phenylalanine or tryptophan at the CDR3 end, a read error is likely. It is unclear where the CDR3 begins or ends on the DNA, so no DNA is shown, and the CDR3 is as TCRdb lists it. The chain recombines TRBV6-6 with TRBJ2-5; the table's D gene call, TRBD1, was not cross checked with the DNA. The CDR3 contains 9 residues when both ends are counted. From germline, CDR1 is MNHNY and CDR2 SVGAGI (reference sequence). CDR3 in amino acids: CASSDLVGQ.

Only one count was recorded for this clonotype. The CDR3 nucleotides read TGTGCCAGCAGCACCCAGCGGGGGCCCGCAACCCAGTACTTC. Translation: CASSTQRGPATQYF. The rearrangement uses TRBV11-2 and TRBJ2-1; 8 bases are a match to TRBD2. The DNA end is more similar to TRBJ2-5, so the J call may be wrong. The CDR3 has 14 residues. CDR1 is SGHAT, CDR2 FQNNGV, per germline.

In this sample, this clonotype turned up a few times. The chain couples TRBV7-6 to TRBJ2-7; D uncertain. The J call may be faulty, since TRBJ2-1 better matches the DNA end. The CDR3 spans 15 residues. Germline V gene lookup returns CDR1 SGHVS and CDR2 FNYEAQ. For the CDR3, the DNA is TGTGCCAGCAGCTTAAGAGCAGACCGGTACAATGAGCAGTTCTTC. Its translation is CASSLRADRYNEQFF.

By sample share, this clonotype is medium-sized. V usage is TRBV6-1 and J usage is TRBJ1-2; 10 bases fit TRBD1. V gave up 5 bases and J gave up 6 bases; unmatched junction bases: 9. This CDR3 is 15 amino acids long. The germline V gene has CDR1 MNHNS and CDR2 SASEGT. As DNA, the CDR3 is TGTGCCAGCAGTTTATTTCCCGGGACAGGGGATGGCTACACCTTC. Translation gives CASSLFPGTGDGYTF.

The rearrangement joins TRBV24-1 to TRBJ2-1, with D perhaps matching TRBD1 (6 bases). The J call may be incorrect, as the DNA end agrees better with TRBJ2-7. CDR1 KGHDR and CDR2 SFDVKD come from the germline V gene. This CDR3 has 15 residues. In DNA, the CDR3 is TGTGCCACCAGTGACCAGACAGGCTCCTACAATGAGCAGTACTTC. It yields the protein CATSDQTGSYNEQYF.

V and J are TRBV7-6 and TRBJ1-2, with TRBD1 matching 10 bases. The CDR3 has 13 residues. The V gene's germline CDR1 is SGHVS and CDR2 FNYEAQ. After removal of 4 bases from V and 8 bases from J, the junction contained 4 bases not matched to a gene. The CDR3 loop is CASSSGQGDGYTF. In DNA, the CDR3 is TGTGCCAGCAGCTCCGGACAGGGGGACGGCTACACCTTC.

The rearrangement uses TRBV19 and TRBJ1-5, with 8 bases lining up with TRBD1. This CDR3 is 17 amino acids long. CDR1 and CDR2 from the germline V gene are LNHDA and SQIVND (reference sequence). V lost 2 bases to trimming and J lost 1 base; unmatched junction nucleotides: 7. The CDR3: CASSINPRTGSNQPQHF. The CDR3 nucleotides read TGTGCCAGTAGTATAAATCCCAGGACAGGGAGCAATCAGCCCCAGCATTTT.

V and J are TRBV12-3 or TRBV12-4 and TRBJ1-3; D not resolved. Trimming removed 5 bases from V and 4 bases from J, with 9 bases in between. The CDR3 is 13 amino acids. For the CDR3, the DNA is TGTGCCAGCAGTCTATTACAGGGAAACACCATATATTTT. Protein: CASSLLQGNTIYF.